This section outlines one T cell receptor (beta chain) sequence together with its context. Its cognate antigen is unknown. These data come from a study of cytomegalovirus exposure and HLA in healthy donors. Study conclusions and caveats: CMV serostatus was the only recorded immune exposure for donors. Productive status was seen about 90% or about 30% of the time for most TCR beta V segments in an earlier analysis.

This PCR relied on a set of 60 Vbeta primers and 13 Jbeta primers. The repertoire was sequenced with immunoSEQ multiplex PCR; TCRdb's copy has only in-frame clones and lacks some. Of 150,000 to 200,000 clones listed, approximately 86% are singletons. This CDR3 spans 15 amino acids. The V end lost 0 bases, the J end lost 5 bases, and 13 bases lay between the germline ends. In germline, CDR1 is MNHEY, CDR2 SVGAGI. Sequenced sample: PBMCs. The V gene is TRBV6-5, the J gene TRBJ2-5; D possibly corresponds to TRBD1 (5 bases). This clonotype was obtained from a boy between 2 and 10 years old in good health and CMV-seronegative. As DNA, the CDR3 is TGTGCCAGCAGTTACTCGCTTCAGGGCCCCGAGACCCAGTACTTC. The encoded protein is CASSYSLQGPETQYF.